These 5 T cell receptor beta chains came from one sample sequenced in a study of metastatic and nonmetastatic thyroid tumors. Patients underwent thyroid surgery, and none had received any treatment before it. Through MiXCR, TCRdb re-clonotyped the PCR reads. The table records over 15,000 clones, about 30% of them present only once. Sequencing used tumor tissue. The receptors stem from a female donor with papillary thyroid cancer or a benign thyroid nodule (not recorded which). Some clones in this sample may be carry-over from other donors' samples.

The V and J genes are TRBV3-1 and TRBJ2-7; TRBD2 might be the D (6 bases). V was cut by 0 bases and J by 2 bases, with 11 bases left in between. The CDR3 extends over 15 amino acids. The germline gives CDR1 LGHDT, CDR2 YNNKEL (reference sequence). The CDR3 loop is CASSQDGRNTYEQYF. In DNA form, the CDR3 reads TGTGCCAGCAGCCAAGATGGGAGGAATACCTACGAGCAGTACTTC.

Judged by abundance, this clone is medium-sized. The genes are TRBV20-1 and TRBJ1-1; D is possibly TRBD1 (5 bases). The CDR3 loop spans 15 amino acids. Between the trimmed V and J ends, which lost 1 base and 4 bases, there was a span of 16 bases. The germline V gene encodes CDR1 DFQATT and CDR2 SNEGSKA (reference sequence). The CDR3, as DNA: TGCAGTGCTAGAGGAATAAGGGGAGGATCCACTGAAGCTTTCTTT. It encodes CSARGIRGGSTEAFF.

In its sample, this clone was seen many times. Different DNA sequences within this sample yield the same CDR3. The gene calls are TRBV24-1 and TRBJ2-2; 7 nucleotides agree with TRBD2. Losses at the gene ends were 7 bases for V and 1 base for J; bases not matched to a gene: 2. The CDR3 runs 14 residues. Germline V gene lookup returns CDR1 KGHDR and CDR2 SFDVKD. This chain's CDR3 is CATRPGGNTGELFF. The CDR3 nucleotides read TGTGCCACCAGACCGGGAGGGAACACCGGGGAGCTGTTTTTT.

CDR3 coding DNA: TGTGCCACCAGAGTTTCGGGCAGTTCGAACACTGAAGCTTTCTTT. Translated: CATRVSGSSNTEAFF. V and J are TRBV15 and TRBJ1-1; D not resolved. Trimming stripped 6 bases from V and 1 base from J, with 15 bases between. CDR1 and CDR2 (germline): LNHNV, YYDKDF (reference sequence). The CDR3 is made up of 15 amino acids.

V gene TRBV20-1 combines with J gene TRBJ2-4; 10 nucleotides align to TRBD2. The J segment lost 8 bases and the V segment lost 0 bases, leaving 10 bases of the junction unmatched. CDR1 and CDR2 from the germline V gene are DFQATT and SNEGSKA (reference sequence). This CDR3 comprises 16 residues. In DNA, the CDR3 is TGCAGTGCTAGAGATCTGGCTAGCGGGAGCGGTTACATTCAGTACTTC. Translated, it gives CSARDLASGSGYIQYF.